A single sample is the source of the 18 T cell receptor beta chains below, sequenced in a study of shared clonotypes between healthy human individuals. Naive CD8 cells lacked CD45RO and underwent positive selection for CCR7, leaving out terminally differentiated effector memory CD45RA+ cells. Repertoires were generated with immunoSEQ multiplex PCR, while TCRdb's copy carries only in-frame clones and drops some. The sample records around 700,000 clones, 90% to 95% being singletons. Material: naive CD8+ T cells sorted from blood. The receptors shown here come from a man aged 30-40 years in good health.

This rearrangement joins TRBV7-3 to TRBJ1-2; D is possibly TRBD1 (6 bases). Germline CDR1 is SGHTA and CDR2 is FQGTGA. This CDR3 region has 12 residues. The V end was cut by 5 bases, the J end by 8 bases, with 12 bases between. The CDR3, as DNA: TGTGCCAGCAGCCCAGGGGTAGGAGGCTACACCTTC. This gives the protein CASSPGVGGYTF.

V gene TRBV27 combines with J gene TRBJ2-7; either TRBD1 or TRBD2 may supply D (5 bases each). The CDR3 spans 13 residues. Germline CDR1 and CDR2: MNHEY and SMNVEV (reference sequence). V was trimmed by 5 bases and J by 6 bases, leaving 14 bases between them. Here the CDR3 reads CASSVGVGGEQYF. CDR3 in DNA: TGTGCCAGCAGTGTGGGGGTAGGCGGCGAGCAGTACTTC.

V is TRBV9 and J is TRBJ1-5; 7 bases align to TRBD1. This CDR3 has 20 residues. Germline loops: CDR1 SGDLS, CDR2 YYNGEE. V lost 0 bases and J lost 2; bases outside the gene matches: 17. This CDR3 is CASSVVGGGTAFVGNQPQHF. The CDR3 DNA is TGTGCCAGCAGCGTAGTAGGAGGCGGGACAGCTTTTGTGGGCAATCAGCCCCAGCATTTT.

The chain links TRBV10-3 to TRBJ1-5; 8 bases match TRBD1. Germline CDR1 reads ENHRY; CDR2 reads SYGVKD. This CDR3 is 12 amino acids long. The V gene end was trimmed by 10 bases and the J gene end by 5 bases; junction bases not matched to a gene: 4. CDR3 loop: CATKTGDQPQHF. DNA of the CDR3: TGTGCCACTAAGACAGGGGATCAGCCCCAGCATTTT.

The gene calls are TRBV7-9 and TRBJ2-2; 9 bases agree with TRBD1. There are 16 residues in the CDR3. Germline assignment: CDR1 SEHNR and CDR2 FQNEAQ (reference sequence). Losses at the gene ends were 5 bases for V and 3 bases for J; bases not matched to a gene: 7. CDR3 in DNA: TGTGCCAGCAGCCATGATGACAGGGGGGACACCGGGGAGCTGTTTTTT. Encoded protein: CASSHDDRGDTGELFF. Combining the CDR3 with reference TRBV7-9 and TRBJ2-2 gives the whole variable domain DTGVSQNPRHKITKRGQNVTFRCDPISEHNRLYWYRQTLGQGPEFLTYFQNEAQLEKSRLLSDRFSAERPKGSFSTLEIQRTEQGDSAMYLCASSHDDRGDTGELFFGEGSRLTVL.

The V call is TRBV7-2, the J call TRBJ2-2; 7 bases line up with TRBD2. The length of the CDR3 is 15 residues. Germline lookup yields CDR1 SGHTA and CDR2 FQGNSA. V shed 5 bases, J shed 2 bases, and the junction held 5 bases outside the gene matches. The CDR3 DNA sequence: TGTGCCAGCAGCCGGACTAGTAGAAACACCGGGGAGCTGTTTTTT. This sequence encodes CASSRTSRNTGELFF. Using reference TRBV7-2 and TRBJ2-2 for the parts outside the CDR3, the full variable domain is GAGVSQSPSNKVTEKGKDVELRCDPISGHTALYWYRQSLGQGLEFLIYFQGNSAPDKSGLPSDRFSAERTGGSVSTLTIQRTQQEDSAVYLCASSRTSRNTGELFFGEGSRLTVL.

This clone is judged medium-sized (0.01 to 0.1%). The genes are TRBV6-5 and TRBJ2-7; 7 bases are shared with TRBD1. The J segment lost 3 bases and the V segment lost 0 bases, leaving 5 bases of the junction unmatched. Germline CDR1 reads MNHEY; CDR2 reads SVGAGI. The CDR3 sequence is 15 residues long. In nucleotides, the CDR3 is TGTGCCAGCAGTTACTCGACTGCAGGGGGCTACGAGCAGTACTTC. This gives the protein CASSYSTAGGYEQYF.

In the case of this clone: Additional DNA sequences in this sample encode the identical CDR3. The V and J genes are TRBV7-9 and TRBJ2-7; D possibly corresponds to TRBD1 (6 bases). From germline, CDR1 is SEHNR and CDR2 FQNEAQ (reference sequence). This CDR3 has 11 residues. The V end was cut by 5 bases, the J end by 7 bases, with 9 bases between. CDR3 bases: TGTGCCAGCAGCCACACAGGGGAGCAGTACTTC. Its translation is CASSHTGEQYF. The variable domain in full, completed from reference TRBV7-9 and TRBJ2-7, reads DTGVSQNPRHKITKRGQNVTFRCDPISEHNRLYWYRQTLGQGPEFLTYFQNEAQLEKSRLLSDRFSAERPKGSFSTLEIQRTEQGDSAMYLCASSHTGEQYFGPGTRLTVT.

The gene calls are TRBV27 and TRBJ2-3, with 13 bases aligning to TRBD2. Germline CDR1 MNHEY, CDR2 SMNVEV (reference sequence). This CDR3 region has 19 residues. The V and J ends lost 2 bases and 0 bases, in that order; junction bases with no gene match: 8. CDR3 DNA: TGTGCCAGCAGTTTAAGGGTTCTGGGACTAGCGGGAAGCACAGATACGCAGTATTTT. It is translated as CASSLRVLGLAGSTDTQYF.

V is TRBV4-3 and J is TRBJ2-3; a weak D match, TRBD2 (5 bases). V was trimmed by 0 bases and J by 0 bases, leaving 13 bases between them. CDR3 length equals 17 residues. Germline CDR1 and CDR2: LGHNA and YSLEER. For the CDR3, the DNA is TGCGCCAGCAGCCAAGATCGTGACGGGATAAGCACAGATACGCAGTATTTT. This sequence encodes CASSQDRDGISTDTQYF.

The chain carries TRBV11-3 and TRBJ2-1; 9 positions agree with TRBD1. CDR1 is SGHNT, CDR2 YENEEA, per germline. The V segment lost 5 bases and the J segment 7 bases; nucleotides outside the gene matches: 9. The CDR3 runs 15 residues. CDR3 coding DNA: TGTGCCAGCAGCCCTGGACAGGGGCCTGGGAATGAGCAGTTCTTC. Encoded protein: CASSPGQGPGNEQFF.

CDR3 sequence: CASSRTSGRAYEQYF. CDR3 in DNA: TGTGCCAGCAGCCGGACTAGCGGGAGGGCCTACGAGCAGTACTTC. This rearrangement joins TRBV14 to TRBJ2-5, with 15 bases aligning to TRBD2. Gene TRBJ2-7 matches the end of the DNA better, so the J call may be wrong. CDR3 size: 15 residues. CDR1 SGHDN and CDR2 FVKESK come from the germline V gene.

V is TRBV28 and J is TRBJ2-1; D uncertain. This CDR3 has 14 residues. From germline, CDR1 is MDHEN and CDR2 SYDVKM. The V and J ends lost 8 bases and 0 bases respectively, with 11 bases between them. The CDR3 DNA reads TGTGCCAGCCTCCGTGGGAACTCCTACAATGAGCAGTTCTTC. Its translation: CASLRGNSYNEQFF.

The V call is TRBV6-5, the J call TRBJ2-7; the match to TRBD1 covers 7 bases. CDR1 is MNHEY and CDR2 is SVGAGI in the germline V gene. J gave up 3 bases and V 4 bases, and 3 bases lay outside the gene matches. The CDR3 extends over 13 amino acids. In DNA, the CDR3 is TGTGCCAGCAGTTTAGGGACAGTCTACGAGCAGTACTTC. It specifies CASSLGTVYEQYF.

V and J are TRBV25-1 and TRBJ2-1, with 9 bases matching TRBD2. This CDR3 contains 15 residues. The J segment lost 8 bases and the V segment lost 4 bases, leaving 9 bases of the junction unmatched. The germline V gene has CDR1 MGHDK and CDR2 SYGVNS. The CDR3 reads CASSGEAGGLDEQFF. CDR3 nucleotides: TGTGCCAGCAGTGGGGAGGCGGGAGGGCTGGATGAGCAGTTCTTC.

V gene TRBV11-2 combines with J gene TRBJ2-7, with 8 bases identical to TRBD1. Trimming removed 3 bases from V and 1 base from J; junction bases left unmatched: 5. The CDR3 consists of 15 residues. Germline V gene sequence: CDR1 SGHAT, CDR2 FQNNGV. CDR3 loop: CASSLAGGQSYEQYF. The CDR3 nucleotides are TGTGCCAGCAGCTTGGCAGGGGGCCAATCCTACGAGCAGTACTTC.

This clone was seen just once. The chain combines TRBV29-1 with TRBJ2-7; the match to TRBD2 covers 7 bases. Germline CDR1 reads SQVTM; CDR2 reads ANQGSEA. The CDR3 has 11 amino acids. V was pared by 7 bases and J by 7 bases, with 7 bases of the junction left unmatched. The CDR3 region is CSARGGLEQYF. The CDR3 coding sequence is TGCAGCGCCCGGGGAGGGCTTGAGCAGTACTTC.

This chain joins TRBV6-1 and TRBJ2-1; D could derive from TRBD1 or TRBD2 (5 bases each). From germline, CDR1 is MNHNS and CDR2 SASEGT. This CDR3 spans 14 amino acids. Deletions cut 6 bases from V and 7 bases from J, with 16 bases between. The CDR3 region has the DNA TGTGCCAGCAGACAAGAAAGGTGGGGGAATGAGCAGTTCTTC. This sequence encodes CASRQERWGNEQFF.